The following is a T cell receptor (beta chain) sequence with its context. Its antigen is unknown. There are no base qualities to consult, and no much larger clone falls within one base. Sequences SNHLY (CDR1) and FYNNEI (CDR2) are obtained from the germline V gene. The CDR3 measures 15 amino acids from cysteine to phenylalanine. CDR3 DNA only is kept here, 45 bases in frame from base 1. Germline trimming: 3 bases from V, 0 bases from J; junction bases outside gene matches: 2. The data derive from a study of cytomegalovirus exposure and HLA in healthy donors (dated 2017 in TCRdb). A note on the overall study: An earlier analysis of 587 of the donors reported around 280 Gb of sequence data and some 110 million unique TCR beta sequences obtained from 150 million to 200 million T cells. A later genetic analysis used genome-wide SNP genotypes for about 65% of the 666 donors, treating that subset as a discovery cohort. To predict cytomegalovirus infection status, the study combined high-throughput TCR immunosequencing, statistical association of individual TCRs with disease status, and machine learning. The T cell repertoires of 550 to 850 subjects were profiled by immunosequencing and related to cytomegalovirus serostatus. Roughly 300 gigabases of sequencing data and approximately 84 million unique TCR sequences were included in an early release covering 500 to 750 HLA-typed donors. Roughly five DR-DQ haplotypes were handled as single units for association and clustering, since linkage in the cohort was strong. Class I and class II HLA loci were covered by the typing at four-digit resolution. Across about 370 genotyped donors of the cohort, an average of approximately 200,000 unique TCR beta nucleotide sequences per donor were sequenced, and roughly 20% of those sequences were non-productive. The genetic ancestry cluster associated with self-reported Caucasian donors included over 65% of the roughly 360 genotyped donors. In an earlier analysis of roughly 600 of the donors, high-throughput TCR beta sequencing was used to judge whether each TCR beta V gene segment behaved as functional or pseudogenic. The number of donors typed differed by locus, with 629-630 for A, B, C, DRB1 and DQB1, over 500 for DQA1, approximately 580 for DPA1, and around 450 for DPB1. Donor age, sex, ethnicity and CMV serostatus were compiled together with the repertoire data. A later analysis re-analyzed previously published TCR beta repertoires from roughly 690 donors and added high-resolution HLA genotyping to study TCR occurrence patterns. A separate validation cohort of 100 to 150 different subjects was used in addition to the approximately 610-subject first cohort. Rather than using new phenotypic data, the later analysis identified candidate immune exposures from TCR beta sequences and from how often those sequences occurred across donors. The study was designed to test whether signatures of past pathogen exposure could be identified by cataloging public T cell receptors. All discovery cohort repertoires had been generated using a single sequencing platform.

Overall study results and their limits: The sequencing pipeline was judged likely to have produced a cluster of highly shared sequence variants as a technical artifact. A later genetic analysis associated a missense DCLRE1C variant with V-gene and J-gene trimming of TCR beta chains, and an independent cohort replicated the association. Most TCR sequences were seen in very few donors, while some public TCRs were found in many individuals. CMV serostatus was the only immune exposure information available for the cohort. The classifier was reported to diagnose cytomegalovirus status with high specificity and sensitivity in both the original and validation cohorts. A total of 150 or so TCR beta chains were listed by the study as associated with cytomegalovirus. Compared with equally common non-associated chains, HLA-associated TCR beta chains in a later analysis were more clonally expanded and had lower generation probabilities. A later analysis found that TCR association rates varied across HLA loci, with DRB1 alleles showing the most associated TCRs and HLA-C alleles the fewest. A later analysis reported that several top co-occurrence clusters appeared linked to parvovirus B19, influenza, CMV and Epstein-Barr virus. According to a later analysis, most CMV-associated TCR beta chains appeared to be HLA-restricted, and the HLA associations seemed to be driven largely by CMV exposure. According to the authors, the approach could potentially be generalized to other disease states and immunological phenotypes. A few of the identified cytomegalovirus-associated TCR beta chains were confirmed in vitro to be specific for cytomegalovirus antigens. A further reported finding was that TCR beta sequences accurately predicted the HLA-A and HLA-B alleles for most subjects in the first cohort. The presence/absence analyses assumed that sequencing depth was roughly uniform across donors, and that assumption may not be true. In an earlier analysis of about 540 of the donors, most TCR beta V segments were observed in productive rearrangements about 90% or about 30% of the time, broadly matching IMGT annotations. In a later analysis, 16,951 TCR beta sequences were associated with specific HLA alleles at a false discovery rate of 0.05. Because counts were too low, under 20 rarely observed V segments, including chromosome 9 orphons, were left out of the earlier analysis of some 640 of the donors. Some IMGT-functional V segments, including TRBV6-2 and TRBV6-3, could not be told apart with the 87-base-pair reads, so those segments were excluded. Because HLA typing was unavailable for some donors at each locus, only the typed subset was used in association tests. Only TCR beta chains were sequenced in this cohort, and the absence of alpha or paired-chain data limited detectable features. When HLA alleles, especially DR and DQ, strongly co-occurred, attributing TCR associations to individual alleles was difficult. Correlated functional status among segregating V segments might be attributable to linkage disequilibrium, but an unknown experimental factor could not be ruled out. According to a later genetic analysis, donors in an Asian-associated ancestry cluster had fewer N-insertions in productive TCRs than the approximately 670-donor mean.

The cohort was made up of approximately 670 healthy bone marrow donors. Cohort members were all nominally healthy when sampled, although unrecorded immune exposures were likely present. The donor was CMV seronegative and belonged to the group of over 300 seronegative cohort members. Every donor gave a peripheral blood sample, and the peripheral blood mononuclear cells from that sample were used for TCR beta sequencing. Genomic DNA was extracted from the blood cell samples with the Qiagen DNeasy Blood Extraction Kit. Libraries were made using the immunoSEQ multiplex PCR assay. For the multiplex PCR, a mixture combining 60 forward primers for TCR Vbeta segments and 13 reverse primers for TCR Jbeta segments was used. The CDR3 region of rearranged TCR beta genes was amplified from genomic DNA with a multiplex PCR assay. The Illumina HiSeq System was used to sequence the amplified TCR beta libraries as 87-base-pair reads. The authors' pipeline ran thus. Across the 600 to 700 repertoires, a later analysis counted 80 million or so unique TCR beta chains, some 11 million of which were shared by at least two donors. A nearest-neighbor algorithm error-corrected the raw reads and collapsed the reads into unique sequences, merging closely related sequences to remove PCR and sequencing errors. Alignment of CDR3 sequences to IMGT reference sequences was used to assign V, D and J gene segments. For a sequence to be retained, a match of at least six nucleotides was required to both a V gene segment and a J gene segment. A rearrangement was called productive if the CDR3 had no stop codons and remained in frame with V and J, and every other rearrangement was called non-productive. CDR3 was defined by IMGT convention, running from the second conserved V-encoded cysteine to the conserved J-encoded phenylalanine. In an earlier analysis of approximately 590 of the donors, sequences lacking an unambiguous match to a single V gene segment were excluded. An earlier analysis of some 610 of the donors called V segments functional above 56.7% productive rearrangements and segregating when the between-donor standard deviation exceeded 5%. A statistical classification framework was built for diagnosing cytomegalovirus status from the catalog of TCR beta chain sequences. A later analysis assigned V and J genes by comparing TCR nucleotide sequences with IMGT/GENE-DB human TR gene sequences. The TCRdist pipeline was used in a later analysis to assign CDR3 sequences and most-parsimonious VDJ recombination scenarios. In a later analysis, every TCR beta chain was defined by the combination of its CDR3 amino acid sequence and its V-gene family, and reads without a unique V-gene family were dropped. To address suspected cross-contamination and a sequencing artifact, a later analysis removed some 620 highly shared, low-generation-probability nucleotide sequences. A later analysis calculated a clonal expansion index for each public chain from normalized within-repertoire ranks of inferred template counts. Generation probabilities in a later analysis came from a VDJ recombination model fitted to out-of-frame rearrangements, and those results were checked against IGoR. A later analysis scored TCR-TCR, TCR-HLA and TCR-CMV co-occurrence with hypergeometric tests, applying a repertoire-size bias correction to TCR pairs. In a later analysis, false discovery rates were estimated by permuting HLA or CMV assignments 20 times. In a later analysis, co-occurring TCRs were grouped with DBSCAN, and TCRdist sequence similarity was added when clustering was performed within HLA-allele-positive subsets. Repertoires with fewer than 30,000 or more than 120,000 public chains were left out of co-occurrence clustering, as were four to six repertoires with anomalous nucleotide sharing. In TCRdb, the immuneACCESS table is reduced to in-frame sequences with V and J assigned. These tables do not hold every clone; where another copy was compared, an unresolved V gene accounts for under half, and the others remain unexplained. From that table come the V and J calls and clone size; the DNA was used to work out D and trimming. Across this sample there are a few hundred thousand clones, with roughly 80% seen only once. The ten top clones hold less than 3.5% of the sample.

Sequenced material: PBMCs. The source is a woman younger than 45 in good health and CMV-seronegative. The chain is assembled from TRBV2 and TRBJ2-5; TRBD2 lines up with 9 middle nucleotides. The CDR3 region: CASSDVAGDQETQYF. In nucleotide form, the sequence is TGTGCCAGCAGTGACGTAGCGGGGGACCAAGAGACCCAGTACTTC.